This T cell receptor beta chain was captured in a study of cytotoxic CD8 clonotypes in ibrutinib-treated CLL. Whole-study results and caveats: Lymph node repertoires were not studied, and sampling times were unmatched.

Some clones are missing from TCRdb's copy, which holds only in-frame ones; the method was immunoSEQ multiplex PCR. The sample lists tens of thousands of clones, less than 90% occurring once. This clone occurred once. Its antigen is as yet unknown. The germline CDR1 and CDR2 sequences are MNHNY and SVGAGI (reference sequence). V was trimmed by 6 bases and J by 0 bases, leaving 6 bases between them. This CDR3 spans 13 amino acids. The rearrangement uses TRBV6-6 and TRBJ1-5; D remains unclear. The clonotype comes from a human donor with chronic lymphocytic leukemia. The sequencing used PBMCs, collected after 24 months of ibrutinib treatment. CDR3 sequence reads: CASRMNSNQPQHF. The DNA of the CDR3 is TGTGCCAGCAGGATGAATAGCAATCAGCCCCAGCATTTT.